The clone carrying this T cell receptor beta chain was counted between two and nine times. The antigen remains unidentified. These data are taken from a study of T cell repertoires in cytomegalovirus infection. For the study at large: CMV epitopes, recently identified HLA-C-restricted and well-studied HLA-B-restricted, were used. Indications of both CMV infection and matching HLA type were provided by public TCR beta signatures.

Via MiXCR, TCRdb re-called the reads, giving one row per CDR3 protein. This sample yields 570,000 or so distinct CDR3 sequences, of which approximately 40% are seen a single time; roughly 50% belongs to the top ten. Broader study findings: HLA-C-restricted CMV-specific TCR beta clonotypes prevailed in the ex vivo response.

The TCR was taken from a human donor in good health (CMV status not recorded). Some clones in this sample may be carry-over from other donors' samples. Sequencing was performed on cultured PBMCs, taken from culture after CMV antigen stimulation.

This CDR3 reads CATSRDRTSMDTQYF. The CDR3 bases are TGTGCCACCAGCAGAGATCGGACTAGCATGGATACGCAGTATTTT. The chain recombines TRBV15 with TRBJ2-3, with 8 bases aligning to TRBD2. CDR1 and CDR2 (germline): LNHNV, YYDKDF (reference sequence). The CDR3 spans 15 residues. Trimming took 0 bases from V and 6 from J; bases not matched to a gene: 5. Complete variable domain (other parts from reference TRBV15 and TRBJ2-3): DAMVIQNPRYQVTQFGKPVTLSCSQTLNHNVMYWYQQKSSQAPKLLFHYYDKDFNNEADTPDNFQSRRPNTSFCFLDIRSPGLGDTAMYLCATSRDRTSMDTQYFGPGTRLTVL.